These 21 T cell receptor beta chains originate from one sample sequenced in a study of T cell responses to AZD1222 COVID-19 vaccine. Sequenced by immunoSEQ multiplex PCR; TCRdb stores in-frame clones only, minus some. The profile shows some 180,000 clones, 90% to 95% of them singletons. Sequenced material: peripheral blood, taken 28 days after the second dose of the MenACWY control vaccine. All receptors derive from an adult who received the MenACWY meningococcal vaccine as a control.

This chain connects TRBV5-1 to TRBJ1-1; D is undetermined. Germline CDR1 SGHRS, CDR2 YFSETQ. Trimming took off 0 bases at V and 4 bases at J, with 10 bases between the two ends. CDR3 length: 14 amino acids. The CDR3 DNA reads as TGCGCCAGCAGCTTGGAGGCCGAGGGCACTGAAGCTTTCTTT. This encodes CASSLEAEGTEAFF.

The chain couples TRBV15 to TRBJ1-2; a possible D gene is TRBD1 (6 bases). In germline, CDR1 is LNHNV, CDR2 YYDKDF (reference sequence). CDR3 length: 13 residues. V lost 4 bases and J 4 bases, leaving 10 bases between the germline ends. The CDR3 reads CATSTGDGYGYTF. CDR3 DNA sequence: TGTGCCACCAGCACAGGGGACGGCTATGGCTACACCTTC.

V is TRBV15 and J is TRBJ2-2; TRBD1 aligns across 8 bases. Trimming cost V 3 bases and J 7 bases; bases outside gene matches: 4. This CDR3 comprises 14 residues. Germline V gene sequence: CDR1 LNHNV, CDR2 YYDKDF (reference sequence). This CDR3 reads CATSSRGRIGELFF. The CDR3 DNA reads as TGTGCCACCAGCAGCAGGGGGCGAATCGGGGAGCTGTTTTTT.

The V gene is TRBV2, the J gene TRBJ1-1; D unresolved. Per the germline V gene, CDR1 is SNHLY and CDR2 is FYNNEI. V was trimmed by 2 bases and J by 1 base, leaving 5 bases between them. This CDR3 contains 13 residues. CDR3 protein: CASSERENTEAFF. CDR3 nucleotide sequence: TGTGCCAGCAGTGAAAGGGAGAACACTGAAGCTTTCTTT. The full variable domain, rest sourced from reference TRBV2 and TRBJ1-1, is EPEVTQTPSHQVTQMGQEVILRCVPISNHLYFYWYRQILGQKVEFLVSFYNNEISEKSEIFDDQFSVERPDGSNFTLKIRSTKLEDSAMYFCASSERENTEAFFGQGTRLTVV.

This chain uses TRBV20-1 with TRBJ2-3, with unresolved D. This CDR3 contains 13 residues. The germline V and J ends were trimmed by 3 bases and 0 bases, with 7 bases remaining between them. Looked up from germline, CDR1 is DFQATT and CDR2 is SNEGSKA (reference sequence). CDR3 in DNA: TGCAGTGCTAGTCACGGTAGCACAGATACGCAGTATTTT. It encodes CSASHGSTDTQYF.

V gene TRBV5-1 combines with J gene TRBJ2-3; D gene uncertain. V lost 1 base and J lost 1, with 7 bases in between. CDR1 is SGHRS and CDR2 is YFSETQ in the germline V gene. CDR3 size: 14 residues. The CDR3: CASSLLSGTDTQYF. Here the CDR3 DNA reads TGCGCCAGCAGCTTGTTAAGCGGCACAGATACGCAGTATTTT.

V and J are TRBV6-5 and TRBJ1-1, with 7 bases aligning to TRBD1. This CDR3 is built from 11 residues. Germline values: CDR1 MNHEY, CDR2 SVGAGI. Trimming at V came to 5 bases and at J to 10 bases, leaving 4 bases not matched to a gene. The CDR3 loop is CASSRQGGAFF. CDR3 coding DNA: TGTGCCAGCAGTCGACAGGGCGGAGCTTTCTTT.

This clone is a singleton in its sample. The chain has TRBV5-1 and TRBJ2-7, with 14 bases aligning to TRBD2. The CDR3 is 16 residues long. J lost 7 bases, V lost 4 bases, and 10 bases had no gene match. CDR1 is SGHRS and CDR2 is YFSETQ in the germline V gene. The CDR3 coding sequence is TGCGCCAGCAGCCCCGTGGGGACTAGCGGGAGTAGGGAGCAGTACTTC. Protein: CASSPVGTSGSREQYF.

The chain links TRBV5-1 to TRBJ1-4, with a weak D call TRBD1 (6 bases). The CDR3 totals 15 residues. V lost 4 bases and J 7 bases, leaving 17 bases between the germline ends. The V gene's germline CDR1 is SGHRS and CDR2 YFSETQ. CDR3 sequence reads: CASSRGDTYSEKLFF. CDR3 DNA sequence: TGCGCCAGCAGCAGGGGGGACACATATAGTGAAAAACTGTTTTTT.

This sequence joins TRBV14 and TRBJ1-2; 9 nucleotides align to TRBD1. Germline CDR1 and CDR2: SGHDN and FVKESK. V lost 0 bases to trimming and J lost 4 bases; unmatched junction nucleotides: 9. This CDR3 is built from 17 residues. The DNA of the CDR3 is TGTGCCAGCAGCCAAGATGGGACAGGGACTTTCAGCTATGGCTACACCTTC. Its protein is CASSQDGTGTFSYGYTF.

V gene TRBV30 combines with J gene TRBJ1-1; D gene unclear. From germline, CDR1 is GTSNPN and CDR2 SVGIG (reference sequence). Trimming removed 0 bases at V and 1 base at J, with 3 bases between. The CDR3 has 12 residues. Here the CDR3 reads CAWSVPNTEAFF. In DNA, the CDR3 is TGTGCCTGGAGTGTCCCGAACACTGAAGCTTTCTTT.

DNA for the CDR3: TGTGCCAGCAGTCTGGGACCTCTAGGGACCGAAAAACTGTTTTTT. Protein: CASSLGPLGTEKLFF. The rearrangement joins TRBV27 to TRBJ1-4, with D tentatively TRBD1 (5 bases). CDR3 length: 15 residues. Trimming took 5 bases from V and 8 from J, leaving 18 bases between them. The V gene's germline CDR1 is MNHEY and CDR2 SMNVEV (reference sequence).

The chain is built from TRBV7-3 and TRBJ1-1, with 8 bases aligning to TRBD1. Trimming took 2 bases from V and 11 from J; bases not matched to a gene: 10. Germline values: CDR1 SGHTA, CDR2 FQGTGA. The CDR3 loop spans 14 amino acids. The chain's CDR3 is CASSLHSAGGRAFF. CDR3 DNA: TGTGCCAGCAGCTTACATAGCGCAGGGGGCCGCGCTTTCTTT.

V gene TRBV25-1 combines with J gene TRBJ2-2; D tentatively reads TRBD1 or TRBD2 (5 bases each). Trimming left V 4 bases short and J 1 base short, with 13 bases between. This CDR3 has 16 residues. Looked up from germline, CDR1 is MGHDK and CDR2 is SYGVNS. DNA for the CDR3: TGTGCCAGCAGTGGGGTTGGGACGGTGAACACCGGGGAGCTGTTTTTT. It encodes CASSGVGTVNTGELFF.

The chain couples TRBV5-5 to TRBJ2-3; D gene uncertain. The V gene's germline CDR1 is SGHKS and CDR2 YYEKEE (reference sequence). The CDR3 runs to 12 residues. Trimming pared 2 bases from V and 1 base from J, leaving 2 bases between. The CDR3 sequence: CASSFGTDTQYF. CDR3 in DNA: TGTGCCAGCAGCTTTGGCACAGATACGCAGTATTTT.

The table lists this clone with a count of one. The chain carries TRBV4-2 and TRBJ1-2; unclear D gene. Germline CDR1 LGHNA, CDR2 YNFKEQ. V was shortened by 0 bases and J by 5 bases, with 19 bases between the two germline ends. The CDR3 contains 17 residues. CDR3 protein: CASSQENERDGRYGYTF. As DNA, the CDR3 is TGTGCCAGCAGCCAAGAAAATGAGCGAGACGGCCGATATGGCTACACCTTC.

The chain is built from TRBV5-6 and TRBJ1-2; 7 nucleotides align to TRBD1. CDR1 is SGHDT and CDR2 is YYEEEE in the germline V gene. V shed 0 bases and J 2 bases; nucleotides not matched to a gene: 7. The CDR3 covers 16 residues. CDR3 in DNA: TGTGCCAGCAGCTTGGCCGGCCAGGGGGTCAACTATGGCTACACCTTC. As protein: CASSLAGQGVNYGYTF. Complete variable domain (other parts from reference TRBV5-6 and TRBJ1-2): DAGVTQSPTHLIKTRGQQVTLRCSPKSGHDTVSWYQQALGQGPQFIFQYYEEEERQRGNFPDRFSGHQFPNYSSELNVNALLLGDSALYLCASSLAGQGVNYGYTFGSGTRLTVV.

The CDR3, as DNA: TGTGTTACGCCAAGTGAAGCTTTCTTT. Translation gives CVTPSEAFF. The chain links TRBV28 to TRBJ1-1; no definite D call. Germline V lookup: CDR1 MDHEN, CDR2 SYDVKM. This CDR3 region has 9 residues.

The chain recombines TRBV10-3 with TRBJ2-3; 7 nucleotides match TRBD2. There are 14 residues in the CDR3. CDR1 and CDR2 (germline): ENHRY, SYGVKD. J lost 0 bases, V lost 7 bases, and 4 bases had no gene match. The CDR3 DNA reads as TGTGCCATCACTAGCGGATATAGCACAGATACGCAGTATTTT. This codes for CAITSGYSTDTQYF.

This clone was found once. This sequence joins TRBV20-1 and TRBJ2-2; TRBD2 is a possible D gene (6 bases). Per the germline V gene, CDR1 is DFQATT and CDR2 is SNEGSKA (reference sequence). The CDR3 is 15 residues long. V gave up 3 bases and J gave up 4 bases, with 15 bases separating them. The CDR3: CSASLEEGTTGELFF. The CDR3 nucleotides are TGCAGTGCTAGTCTAGAGGAGGGGACCACCGGGGAGCTGTTTTTT.

The rearrangement uses TRBV7-3 and TRBJ2-4; 9 bases agree with TRBD1. Trimming took 3 bases from V and 8 from J; bases not matched to a gene: 5. Germline CDR1 is SGHTA and CDR2 is FQGTGA. The CDR3 runs 14 residues. CDR3 DNA sequence: TGTGCCAGCAGCTTGACAGGGGGAGCGGACATTCAGTACTTC. Protein: CASSLTGGADIQYF.